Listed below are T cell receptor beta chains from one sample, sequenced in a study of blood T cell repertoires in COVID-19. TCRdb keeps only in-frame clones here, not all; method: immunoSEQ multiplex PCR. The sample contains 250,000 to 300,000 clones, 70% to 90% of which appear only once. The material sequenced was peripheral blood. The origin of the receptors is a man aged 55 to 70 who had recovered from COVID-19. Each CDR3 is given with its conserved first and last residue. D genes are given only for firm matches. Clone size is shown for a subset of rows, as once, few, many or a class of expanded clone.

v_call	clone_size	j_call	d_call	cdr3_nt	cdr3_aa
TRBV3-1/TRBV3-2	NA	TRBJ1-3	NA	TGTGCCAGCAGCCAAAACCCGACAGGATTCTCTGGAAACACCATATATTTT	CASSQNPTGFSGNTIYF
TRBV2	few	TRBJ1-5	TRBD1	TGTGCCACAAAGAGGGACAGGGGAAAAAATCAGCCCCAGCATTTT	CATKRDRGKNQPQHF
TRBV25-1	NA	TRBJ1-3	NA	TGTGCCAGCAGTGAATATCCTGGAGATTGGAGCACCATATATTTT	CASSEYPGDWSTIYF
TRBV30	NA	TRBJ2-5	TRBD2	TGTGCCTGGAGTGCGGGGGGAGCGGGAAAAGAGACCCAGTACTTC	CAWSAGGAGKETQYF
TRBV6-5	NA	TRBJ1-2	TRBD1	TGTGCCTTCGGCAGGGGGCTCTTCGGCTACACCTTC	CAFGRGLFGYTF
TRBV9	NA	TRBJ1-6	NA	TGTGCCAGCAGCGTAGGGGGCGATAATTCACCCCTCCACTTT	CASSVGGDNSPLHF
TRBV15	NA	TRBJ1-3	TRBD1	TGTGCCACCAGCAGGGGACAGGGTAGCTCTGGAAACACCATATATTTT	CATSRGQGSSGNTIYF
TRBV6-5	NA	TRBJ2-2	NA	TGTGCCAGCCGGGACACCGTCACCGGGGAGCTGTTTTTT	CASRDTVTGELFF
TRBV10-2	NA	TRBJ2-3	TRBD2	TGCGCCAGCGGATCGACTAGCCCCAGGGATACGCAGTATTTT	CASGSTSPRDTQYF
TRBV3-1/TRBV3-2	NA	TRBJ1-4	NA	TGTGCCAGCAGGTCCGGACGAGGGGAAAAACTGTTTTTT	CASRSGRGEKLFF
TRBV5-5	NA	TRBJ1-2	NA	TGTGCCAGCAGCTTGAGCGGAAACTATGGCTACACCTTC	CASSLSGNYGYTF
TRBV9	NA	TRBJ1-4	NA	TGTGCCAGCAGCCCCGAGTCGGGGGAAAAACTGTTTTTT	CASSPESGEKLFF
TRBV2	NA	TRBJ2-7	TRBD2	TGTGCCAGCAGTGAGGTTCTAGCGGGGGGGCCTAGATACGAGCAGTACTTC	CASSEVLAGGPRYEQYF
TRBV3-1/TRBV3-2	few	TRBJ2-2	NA	TGTGCCAGCAGCCAAGGAAAGAGGATTGCTGGGGAGCTGTTTTTT	CASSQGKRIAGELFF
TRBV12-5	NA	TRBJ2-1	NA	TGTGCTAGTGCCCTCGGGACTTTACCTGAGCAGTTCTTC	CASALGTLPEQFF
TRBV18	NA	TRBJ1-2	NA	TGTGCCAGCTCACCTAAAGACAGTACTAACTATGGCTACACCTTC	CASSPKDSTNYGYTF
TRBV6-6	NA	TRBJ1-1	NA	TGTGCCAGCAGCACCAGGGAACGCACTGAAGCTTTCTTT	CASSTRERTEAFF
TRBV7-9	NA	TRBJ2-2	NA	TGTGCCAGCAGCCCATCGCCGGGGTCCGGGGAGCTGTTTTTT	CASSPSPGSGELFF
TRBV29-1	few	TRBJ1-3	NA	TGCAGCGCGCGACTCTCTGGAAACACCATATATTTT	CSARLSGNTIYF
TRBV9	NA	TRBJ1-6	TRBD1	TGTGCCAGCAGCGTAGGGGGACAGGGGGGACCCCTCCACTTT	CASSVGGQGGPLHF
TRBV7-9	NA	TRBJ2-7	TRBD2	TGTGCCAGCAGCAGGCCCGAGGGAGGGCGGAACGAGCAGTACTTC	CASSRPEGGRNEQYF
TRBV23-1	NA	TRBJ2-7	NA	TGCGCCCCCGGAGGGGGCCCCTACGAGCAGTACTTC	CAPGGGPYEQYF
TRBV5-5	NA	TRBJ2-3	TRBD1	TGTGCCAGCAGCTTGGCCTGGACAGGGACAGATACGCAGTATTTT	CASSLAWTGTDTQYF
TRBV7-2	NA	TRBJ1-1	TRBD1	TGTGCCAGCAGCCCAGGGACAGGGAGGTTCACTGAAGCTTTCTTT	CASSPGTGRFTEAFF
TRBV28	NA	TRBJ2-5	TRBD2	TGTGCCAGCAGTAGAACAACCGGGACTAGCGGGGGGGGAGTACCAGAGACCCAGTACTTC	CASSRTTGTSGGGVPETQYF
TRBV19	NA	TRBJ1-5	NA	TGTGCCAGTATGGAGCCTAGGGGGGGCGGGGGCAATCAGCCCCAGCATTTT	CASMEPRGGGGNQPQHF
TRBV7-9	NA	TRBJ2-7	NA	TGTGCCAGCAGCCCCTTTAGTGGGGGAGGTTACGAGCAGTACTTC	CASSPFSGGGYEQYF
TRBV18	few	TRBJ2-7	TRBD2	TGTGCCAGCTCACCAGCCATCGGGACTAGCGGGAGCGAGCAGTACTTC	CASSPAIGTSGSEQYF
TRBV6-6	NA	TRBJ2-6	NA	TGTGCCAGCAGTGGCGGCCATCGATCTGGGGCCAACGTCCTGACTTTC	CASSGGHRSGANVLTF
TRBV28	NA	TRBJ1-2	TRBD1	TGTGCCAGCAGTCTTTCTGCCGGGACAGAAGGAGACTATGGCTACACCTTC	CASSLSAGTEGDYGYTF
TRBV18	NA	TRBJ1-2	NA	TGTGCCAGCTCACTATCAGGGGAGAGAGGTGGCTACACCTTC	CASSLSGERGGYTF
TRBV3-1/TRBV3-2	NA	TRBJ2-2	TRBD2	TGTGCCAGCAGCCAAGTCGGCGGGGGGGCTAACACCGGGGAGCTGTTTTTT	CASSQVGGGANTGELFF
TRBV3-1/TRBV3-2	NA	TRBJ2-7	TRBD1	TGTGCCAGCAGCCAATTCGGGACAGGGGGCTTCAACGAGCAGTACTTC	CASSQFGTGGFNEQYF
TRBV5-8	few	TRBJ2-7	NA	TGTGCCAGCAGCTTGTACGTCGGCGGGGCCTCCTACGAGCAGTACTTC	CASSLYVGGASYEQYF
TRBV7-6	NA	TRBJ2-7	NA	TGTGCCAGCAGCTTAGCCCGGGACAATACCTACGAGCAGTACTTC	CASSLARDNTYEQYF
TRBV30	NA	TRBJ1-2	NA	TGTGCCTGGAGTGTTACAACAGGGTCTAACTATGGCTACACCTTC	CAWSVTTGSNYGYTF
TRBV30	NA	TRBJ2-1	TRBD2	TGTGCCTGGAGTCCTCCAAGACTAGCAGTTGAGCAGTTCTTC	CAWSPPRLAVEQFF
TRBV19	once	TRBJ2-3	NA	TGTGCCAGTAGCCTAGAGGGCCCAGATACGCAGTATTTT	CASSLEGPDTQYF
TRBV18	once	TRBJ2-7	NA	TGTGCCAGCTCATCTGACAGTTTCTCCTACGAGCAGTACTTC	CASSSDSFSYEQYF
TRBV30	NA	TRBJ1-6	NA	TGTGCCTGGAGTGTAACGGCAGGGTATGATTCACCCCTCCACTTT	CAWSVTAGYDSPLHF
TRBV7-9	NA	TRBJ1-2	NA	TGTGCCAGCAGCCCTGGACAGTTTACTAACTATGGCTACACCTTC	CASSPGQFTNYGYTF
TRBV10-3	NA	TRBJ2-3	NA	TGTGCCATCAGGGGCGAGGGTGGCACAGATACGCAGTATTTT	CAIRGEGGTDTQYF
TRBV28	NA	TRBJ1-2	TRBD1	TGTGCCAGCACCACACAGGGGTTCTATGGCTACACCTTC	CASTTQGFYGYTF
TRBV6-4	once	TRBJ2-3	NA	TGTGCCAGCAGGACAGAAGCAGGCACAGATACGCAGTATTTT	CASRTEAGTDTQYF
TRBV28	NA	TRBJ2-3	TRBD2	TGTGCCAGCAGTTTTGTTGCGGGAGGCACAGATACGCAGTATTTT	CASSFVAGGTDTQYF
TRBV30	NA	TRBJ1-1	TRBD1	TGTGCCTGCGATCAGGGGGCAAGCACTGAAGCTTTCTTT	CACDQGASTEAFF
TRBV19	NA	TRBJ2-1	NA	TGTGCCAGTCAAGACTTTGTTGGAGAGCAGTTCTTC	CASQDFVGEQFF
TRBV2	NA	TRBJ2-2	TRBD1	TGTGCCAGCAGTGAAGACAGGGGTTGGACCGGGGAGCTGTTTTTT	CASSEDRGWTGELFF
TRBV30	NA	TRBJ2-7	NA	TGTGCCTGGAGTGGCCCGAGGGAGCAGTACTTC	CAWSGPREQYF
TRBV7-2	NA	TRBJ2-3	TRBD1	TGTGCCAGCAGCCCCAGACGGACAGGGACGGATACGCAGTATTTT	CASSPRRTGTDTQYF
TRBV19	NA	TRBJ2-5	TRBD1	TGTGCCAGTAGTATAGTGCTGGGGACAGGGATGGAGACCCAGTACTTC	CASSIVLGTGMETQYF
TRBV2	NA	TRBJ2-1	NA	TGTGCCCCCTCAGCAGGTATCTTC	CAPSAGIF
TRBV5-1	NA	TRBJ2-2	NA	TGCGCCAGCAAATCAGAAATTGACACCGGGGAGCTGTTTTTT	CASKSEIDTGELFF
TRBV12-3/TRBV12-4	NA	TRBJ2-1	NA	TGTGCCAGCAGTTTAGGCGGATACAATGAGCAGTTCTTC	CASSLGGYNEQFF